This TCR beta chain appears in the sequencing data of a study of T cells in Graves' hyperthyroidism and ophthalmopathy. The CDR3 has 13 amino acids. The germline CDR1 and CDR2 sequences are MNHEY and SMNVEV (reference sequence). The V gene lost 3 bases and the J gene lost 4 bases, with 9 bases spanning the gap. TCR beta CDR3 sequences were amplified from RNA transcripts. Using the HTBI primer set, a first-round RT-PCR was run on the TCR CDR3. Using its own MiXCR run on the multiplex PCR reads, TCRdb lists one record per CDR3 protein. The table lists around 690,000 distinct CDR3 sequences, less than 25% of them singletons.

Sequencing was performed on blood. The receptor comes from a man aged 25-45 years with Graves' ophthalmopathy. The genes are TRBV27 and TRBJ1-1; D is undetermined. CDR3 region: CASSFGPITEAFF. CDR3 DNA: TGTGCCAGCAGTTTCGGACCGATCACTGAAGCTTTCTTT.